One and the same sample provided the 13 T cell receptor beta chains below, sequenced in a study of T cell responses to AZD1222 COVID-19 vaccine. This table comes from immunoSEQ multiplex PCR, and its TCRdb copy is limited to in-frame clones, with some not included. The sample shows around 200,000 clones, about 88% of them seen only once. Material: peripheral blood, obtained 28 days after the second AZD1222 dose. Receptor source: an adult who received the AZD1222 COVID-19 vaccine.

The chain recombines TRBV19 with TRBJ1-2, with no clear D. V was cut by 0 bases and J by 8 bases, with 16 bases left in between. Germline V gives CDR1 LNHDA, CDR2 SQIVND (reference sequence). The CDR3 loop spans 15 amino acids. CDR3 sequence: CASSIESGGAGGYTF. The CDR3 nucleotides are TGTGCCAGTAGTATAGAGTCGGGAGGAGCGGGAGGCTACACCTTC.

This clone showed up just a few times. The rearrangement uses TRBV28 and TRBJ1-5; 8 nucleotides agree with TRBD1. The CDR3 is 15 amino acids. Germline loops: CDR1 MDHEN, CDR2 SYDVKM. V shed 6 bases, J shed 3 bases, and the junction held 7 bases outside the gene matches. This CDR3 reads CASRRRQGLNQPQHF. The CDR3 coding sequence is TGTGCCAGCAGACGAAGACAGGGGCTCAATCAGCCCCAGCATTTT.

The gene calls are TRBV19 and TRBJ2-1, with D possibly matching TRBD2 (6 bases). This CDR3 is built from 15 residues. V lost 2 bases and J 0 bases, leaving 8 bases between the germline ends. Germline CDR1 reads LNHDA; CDR2 reads SQIVND (reference sequence). CDR3 nucleotide sequence: TGTGCCAGTAGTATACGGGAGACCTCCTACAATGAGCAGTTCTTC. Translation gives CASSIRETSYNEQFF.

The rearrangement links TRBV29-1 to TRBJ1-3; the D is unclear. CDR1 is SQVTM, CDR2 ANQGSEA, per germline. The CDR3 extends over 13 amino acids. Trimming pared 4 bases from V and 4 bases from J, leaving 11 bases between. CDR3 bases: TGCAGCGTTGCTCCGGGGATGGGAAACACCATATATTTT. Translated: CSVAPGMGNTIYF.

This rearrangement joins TRBV5-6 to TRBJ1-6, with 7 bases identical to TRBD1. CDR1 and CDR2 from the germline V gene are SGHDT and YYEEEE. The V segment lost 2 bases and the J segment 0 bases; nucleotides outside the gene matches: 5. The length of the CDR3 is 17 residues. The CDR3 DNA follows: TGTGCCAGCAGCTTATCTAACAGGGGCTCCTATAATTCACCCCTCCACTTT. This encodes CASSLSNRGSYNSPLHF.

The chain uses TRBV19 and TRBJ1-5, with D possibly being TRBD1 (5 bases). V was clipped by 1 base and J by 2 bases, with 12 bases between them. Germline CDR1 and CDR2: LNHDA and SQIVND (reference sequence). The CDR3 totals 16 residues. DNA for the CDR3: TGTGCCAGTAGTATAGCGGGGCAGGGTCGCAATCAGCCCCAGCATTTT. This encodes CASSIAGQGRNQPQHF.

The chain uses TRBV7-9 and TRBJ2-1; 10 bases align to TRBD2. CDR3 length: 13 residues. V was pared by 5 bases and J by 9 bases, with 4 bases of the junction left unmatched. Germline V gene lookup returns CDR1 SEHNR and CDR2 FQNEAQ (reference sequence). The DNA of the CDR3 is TGTGCCAGCAGCCCCGGGACTAGCGTTGAGCAGTTCTTC. Protein sequence: CASSPGTSVEQFF.

V gene TRBV7-3 combines with J gene TRBJ1-1; the D gene is possibly TRBD1 (6 bases). Trimming removed 1 base at V and 5 bases at J, with 11 bases between. The CDR3 has 14 residues. Germline CDR1 and CDR2: SGHTA and FQGTGA. The CDR3 reads CASSLSGTNTEAFF. The DNA for the CDR3 is TGTGCCAGCAGCTTAAGCGGGACAAATACTGAAGCTTTCTTT.

This chain connects TRBV27 to TRBJ2-5; 9 bases align to TRBD1. The CDR3 length is 13 residues. J gave up 3 bases and V 8 bases, and 4 bases lay outside the gene matches. Germline assignment: CDR1 MNHEY and CDR2 SMNVEV (reference sequence). CDR3 residues: CASGRDREETQYF. The CDR3 bases are TGTGCCAGCGGACGGGACAGGGAAGAGACCCAGTACTTC.

The CDR3 protein is CASSLQTGTRSYEQYF. CDR3 bases: TGTGCCAGCAGTTTACAGACAGGGACAAGGTCCTACGAGCAGTACTTC. The gene calls are TRBV27 and TRBJ2-7; 7 bases map to TRBD1. In germline, CDR1 is MNHEY, CDR2 SMNVEV (reference sequence). Losses at the gene ends were 2 bases for V and 1 base for J; bases not matched to a gene: 8. The length of the CDR3 is 16 residues.

The V gene is TRBV2, the J gene TRBJ1-2; D is possibly TRBD1 (5 bases). Trimming took off 6 bases at V and 13 bases at J, with 12 bases between the two ends. This CDR3 spans 10 amino acids. Germline V lookup: CDR1 SNHLY, CDR2 FYNNEI. CDR3 DNA sequence: TGTGCCAGCAGATACGACAGAGGCACCTTC. Amino acid sequence: CASRYDRGTF. Variable domain in full (rest from reference TRBV2 and TRBJ1-2): EPEVTQTPSHQVTQMGQEVILRCVPISNHLYFYWYRQILGQKVEFLVSFYNNEISEKSEIFDDQFSVERPDGSNFTLKIRSTKLEDSAMYFCASRYDRGTFGSGTRLTVV.

The rearrangement uses TRBV5-6 and TRBJ2-3; TRBD2 matches 10 bases. Germline-derived CDR1 and CDR2 are SGHDT and YYEEEE. The CDR3 covers 15 residues. V lost 4 bases to trimming and J lost 3 bases; unmatched junction nucleotides: 5. In DNA, the CDR3 is TGTGCCAGCAGCACAGCAGCGGGAGGGACAGATACGCAGTATTTT. This sequence encodes CASSTAAGGTDTQYF.

The DNA for the CDR3 is TGTGCCAGCAGCCGGGACAGGGCGGACACTGAAGCTTTCTTT. This codes for CASSRDRADTEAFF. This sequence joins TRBV7-9 and TRBJ1-1; the match to TRBD1 covers 9 bases. The CDR3 is 14 amino acids. Germline trimming cut 5 bases from V and 3 bases from J; bases unmatched to any gene: 4. Germline V gene sequence: CDR1 SEHNR, CDR2 FQNEAQ (reference sequence).